This T cell receptor (beta chain) stems from a study of CD8 T cells in Susac syndrome. Peripheral blood CD8+ and CD4+ T cells were profiled by TCR beta sequencing. The CDR3 is made up of 15 amino acids. Germline V lookup: CDR1 MNHEY, CDR2 SMNVEV (reference sequence). Trimming at V came to 5 bases and at J to 0 bases, leaving 1 base not matched to a gene. RNA in amounts of roughly 0.5 to 1 ug was reverse transcribed with random hexamers. The TCR beta CDR3 was amplified by immunoSEQ multiplex PCR across 54 Vbeta, 13 Jbeta. TCRdb fed the immunoSEQ multiplex PCR reads into MiXCR, producing one record per CDR3 protein. The table has tens of thousands of distinct CDR3 sequences, around 94% seen once. This clonotype occurred once.

The rearrangement joins TRBV27 to TRBJ2-1; 10 bases map to TRBD1. The sequence came from a human donor in good health. Sequencing was carried out using CD8+ T cells from PBMCs. CDR3 protein: CASSRDRGSYNEQFF. The CDR3 coding sequence is TGTGCCAGCAGTCGGGACAGGGGCTCCTACAATGAGCAGTTCTTC.